A single sample gave rise to the 32 T cell receptor beta chains below, sequenced in a study of blood T cell repertoires in COVID-19. The assay was immunoSEQ multiplex PCR, and TCRdb's table has in-frame clones only and misses some. The sample has about 260,000 clones, just under 90% seen once; the top ten hold roughly 3.7%. Material for sequencing was peripheral blood. These receptors all come from a woman between 40 and 50 years old with acute or convalescent COVID-19.

J is TRBJ1-2 and V is TRBV7-9; 10 bases are a match to TRBD1. The V segment lost 5 bases and the J segment 8 bases; nucleotides outside the gene matches: 11. Germline-derived CDR1 and CDR2 are SEHNR and FQNEAQ (reference sequence). This CDR3 region has 15 residues. CDR3 protein: CASSISGTGAEGYTF. CDR3 nucleotides: TGTGCCAGCAGCATCTCCGGGACAGGGGCTGAAGGCTACACCTTC.

This chain connects TRBV25-1 to TRBJ1-2; a weak D match, TRBD1 (6 bases). V gave up 5 bases and J gave up 3 bases, with 22 bases separating them. Germline assignment: CDR1 MGHDK and CDR2 SYGVNS. The CDR3 covers 17 residues. CDR3 sequence: CASSQSRLSGAYYGYTF. CDR3 sequence (DNA): TGTGCCAGCAGTCAATCCCGCCTTTCAGGGGCCTACTATGGCTACACCTTC.

The chain uses TRBV27 and TRBJ2-1; TRBD1 aligns across 9 bases. Germline-derived CDR1 and CDR2 are MNHEY and SMNVEV (reference sequence). The CDR3 is 15 residues long. The V segment lost 4 bases and the J segment 4 bases; nucleotides outside the gene matches: 5. The chain's CDR3 is CASSSGTGSYNEQFF. As DNA, the CDR3 is TGTGCCAGCAGTTCCGGGACAGGGAGTTACAATGAGCAGTTCTTC.

V usage is TRBV6-5 and J usage is TRBJ2-1; 12 bases align to TRBD2. With 6 bases clipped from V and 3 bases from J, the junction kept 3 bases outside the gene matches. The length of the CDR3 is 15 residues. Germline lookup yields CDR1 MNHEY and CDR2 SVGAGI. The CDR3 loop is CASRSLAGGYNEQFF. CDR3 coding DNA: TGTGCCAGCAGATCACTAGCGGGGGGCTACAATGAGCAGTTCTTC.

V usage is TRBV18 and J usage is TRBJ1-1; TRBD1 might be the D (5 bases). V was clipped by 4 bases and J by 2 bases, with 14 bases between them. Germline V gives CDR1 KGHSH, CDR2 LQKENI. CDR3 length: 15 amino acids. The CDR3 DNA follows: TGTGCCAGCTCACTCCCGAAAGGGGCTAACACTGAAGCTTTCTTT. Translation: CASSLPKGANTEAFF.

There are a few counts of this clone. The chain links TRBV5-1 to TRBJ1-6; no definite D call. The CDR3 spans 13 residues. V lost 0 bases and J 12 bases, leaving 10 bases between the germline ends. Germline assignment: CDR1 SGHRS and CDR2 YFSETQ. The CDR3 loop is CASSLDSGRPLHF. Written as DNA, the CDR3 is TGCGCCAGCAGCTTGGATTCTGGGAGACCCCTCCACTTT.

The gene calls are TRBV19 and TRBJ2-1; D uncertain. CDR3 length equals 11 residues. Germline V lookup: CDR1 LNHDA, CDR2 SQIVND (reference sequence). Trimming shortened V by 1 base and J by 8 bases, and 3 bases separated the two germline ends. CDR3 protein: CASSIADEQFF. CDR3 DNA sequence: TGTGCCAGTAGTATAGCGGATGAGCAGTTCTTC.

V usage is TRBV6-6 and J usage is TRBJ1-2; 8 positions match TRBD1. The CDR3 has 13 amino acids. V shed 8 bases and J 2 bases; nucleotides not matched to a gene: 4. Germline assignment: CDR1 MNHNY and CDR2 SVGAGI (reference sequence). The DNA of the CDR3 is TGTGCCAGCGGGGACAGGCACAACTATGGCTACACCTTC. It encodes CASGDRHNYGYTF.

The rearrangement uses TRBV5-1 and TRBJ1-6, with 7 positions matching TRBD1. J gave up 5 bases and V 0 bases, and 2 bases lay outside the gene matches. The CDR3 runs to 15 residues. Germline CDR1 reads SGHRS; CDR2 reads YFSETQ. The CDR3 coding sequence is TGCGCCAGCAGCTTGGTTGACAGGGATAATTCACCCCTCCACTTT. Protein product: CASSLVDRDNSPLHF.

V and J are TRBV3-1 (or the pseudogene TRBV3-2) and TRBJ1-3, with no clear D. V lost 1 base and J lost 1, with 5 bases in between. Germline V gene lookup returns CDR1 LGHDT and CDR2 YNNKEL (reference sequence). CDR3 length: 14 residues. This chain's CDR3 is CASSQVGSGNTIYF. For the CDR3, the DNA is TGTGCCAGCAGCCAAGTCGGGTCTGGAAACACCATATATTTT.

The DNA of the CDR3 is TGCGCCAGCAGCCCCAGACAGGGCCTCCAGGGCACTGAAGCTTTCTTT. It is translated as CASSPRQGLQGTEAFF. This chain links TRBV5-1 with TRBJ1-1, with 7 bases matching TRBD1. Germline V gene sequence: CDR1 SGHRS, CDR2 YFSETQ. V gave up 4 bases and J gave up 4 bases; unmatched junction bases: 13. This CDR3 has 16 amino acids.

The V and J genes are TRBV12-3 or TRBV12-4 and TRBJ1-1; D possibly corresponds to TRBD1 (5 bases). This CDR3 region has 13 residues. Trimming removed 4 bases at V and 0 bases at J, with 6 bases between. The CDR3 DNA sequence: TGTGCCAGCAGTTCACAGGTGAACACTGAAGCTTTCTTT. It translates to CASSSQVNTEAFF.

This clone was seen only a few times. The V call is TRBV19, the J call TRBJ1-6; D may be TRBD1 (5 bases). The germline V gene encodes CDR1 LNHDA and CDR2 SQIVND (reference sequence). V lost 5 bases and J 8 bases, leaving 10 bases between the germline ends. The CDR3 consists of 13 residues. CDR3 sequence reads: CASSWGGDSPLHF. As DNA, the CDR3 is TGTGCCAGTAGTTGGGGGGGGGATTCACCCCTCCACTTT.

The rearrangement joins TRBV7-2 to TRBJ1-5; D might be TRBD1 (6 bases). The germline CDR1 and CDR2 sequences are SGHTA and FQGNSA. This CDR3 is built from 13 residues. Deletions cut 5 bases from V and 4 bases from J, with 9 bases between. CDR3 coding DNA: TGTGCCAGCAGCCGGGACATAAATCAGCCCCAGCATTTT. This encodes CASSRDINQPQHF. The full variable domain, rest sourced from reference TRBV7-2 and TRBJ1-5, is GAGVSQSPSNKVTEKGKDVELRCDPISGHTALYWYRQSLGQGLEFLIYFQGNSAPDKSGLPSDRFSAERTGGSVSTLTIQRTQQEDSAVYLCASSRDINQPQHFGDGTRLSIL.

This chain links TRBV18 with TRBJ1-2, with 9 bases that match TRBD1. With V trimmed by 5 bases and J by 4 bases, 11 bases remained unmatched. Looked up from germline, CDR1 is KGHSH and CDR2 is LQKENI. The CDR3 covers 16 residues. CDR3 loop: CASSSTGTGRSYGYTF. In DNA form, the CDR3 reads TGTGCCAGCTCATCGACCGGGACAGGGCGAAGCTATGGCTACACCTTC.

This clone was detected only once. V is TRBV6-5 and J is TRBJ1-2; TRBD1 matches at 7 bases. From germline, CDR1 is MNHEY and CDR2 SVGAGI. The trim removed 4 bases at V and 3 bases at J, leaving 2 bases unmatched. CDR3 length: 13 amino acids. The CDR3 region is CASSSGQDYGYTF. In DNA, the CDR3 is TGTGCCAGCAGTTCTGGACAGGACTATGGCTACACCTTC.

The CDR3 here is CASSFQGWEKLFF. CDR3 sequence (DNA): TGTGCCAGCAGCTTCCAGGGATGGGAAAAACTGTTTTTT. The rearrangement joins TRBV7-9 to TRBJ1-4; a weak D match, TRBD1 (5 bases). V was clipped by 3 bases and J by 8 bases, with 10 bases between them. Per germline, CDR1 SEHNR and CDR2 FQNEAQ (reference sequence). The CDR3 is 13 amino acids.

The chain couples TRBV19 to TRBJ1-1, with D tentatively TRBD1 (5 bases). The CDR3 length is 12 residues. Between the trimmed V and J ends, which lost 7 bases and 5 bases, there was a span of 11 bases. Germline assignment: CDR1 LNHDA and CDR2 SQIVND (reference sequence). CDR3: CASTAGLTEAFF. CDR3 coding DNA: TGTGCCAGTACGGCAGGGCTTACTGAAGCTTTCTTT. Combining the CDR3 with reference TRBV19 and TRBJ1-1 gives the whole variable domain DGGITQSPKYLFRKEGQNVTLSCEQNLNHDAMYWYRQDPGQGLRLIYYSQIVNDFQKGDIAEGYSVSREKKESFPLTVTSAQKNPTAFYLCASTAGLTEAFFGQGTRLTVV.

The gene calls are TRBV6-5 and TRBJ1-1, with a tentative D call TRBD1 (5 bases). Germline CDR1 and CDR2: MNHEY and SVGAGI. V lost 6 bases to trimming and J lost 1 base, with 12 bases between them. CDR3 length: 14 amino acids. The chain's CDR3 is CASRAGRPNTEAFF. The CDR3 DNA is TGTGCCAGCAGGGCGGGACGGCCGAACACTGAAGCTTTCTTT.

V usage is TRBV10-1 and J usage is TRBJ2-5; 13 positions match TRBD2. Germline V gives CDR1 WNHNN, CDR2 SYGVQD (reference sequence). The CDR3 runs to 15 residues. Trimming took 6 bases from V and 3 from J; bases not matched to a gene: 4. In nucleotides, the CDR3 is TGCGCCAGCAGCCCGGGACTAGCGGGGAAAGAGACCCAGTACTTC. Its translation: CASSPGLAGKETQYF.

The chain joins TRBV30 to TRBJ1-6; no clear D gene. Germline lookup yields CDR1 GTSNPN and CDR2 SVGIG (reference sequence). Trimming pared 6 bases from V and 0 bases from J, leaving 12 bases between. This CDR3 has 15 residues. The CDR3 DNA sequence: TGTGCCTGCCCCGCGGGGAGCTCCTATAATTCACCCCTCCACTTT. Translation gives CACPAGSSYNSPLHF.

This chain uses TRBV7-2 with TRBJ2-5; D perhaps matches TRBD1 (5 bases). Trimming removed 1 base at V and 3 bases at J, with 12 bases between. This CDR3 contains 15 residues. Germline V CDR1 and CDR2: SGHTA, FQGNSA. CDR3 sequence: CASSLVSGAKETQYF. DNA of the CDR3: TGTGCCAGCAGCTTAGTGAGTGGGGCCAAAGAGACCCAGTACTTC.

V and J are TRBV9 and TRBJ1-2, with 7 bases identical to TRBD1. Germline V gives CDR1 SGDLS, CDR2 YYNGEE. The CDR3 contains 16 residues. V was clipped by 3 bases and J by 1 base; unmatched bases: 9. The CDR3 DNA reads TGTGCCAGCAGCGGGGGGAGACAGGGCCTTAACTATGGCTACACCTTC. It codes for CASSGGRQGLNYGYTF.

The chain carries TRBV5-5 and TRBJ2-5, with D maybe TRBD1 (5 bases). The CDR3 runs to 14 residues. Germline CDR1 and CDR2: SGHKS and YYEKEE (reference sequence). The V and J ends lost 4 bases and 4 bases respectively, with 14 bases between them. The CDR3 region is CASSSRVPRETQYF. DNA of the CDR3: TGTGCCAGCAGCAGCAGGGTACCGAGAGAGACCCAGTACTTC.

The rearrangement uses TRBV30 and TRBJ2-2, with D perhaps matching TRBD1 (5 bases). V lost 1 base and J lost 8, with 20 bases in between. The CDR3 is 16 amino acids. Germline lookup yields CDR1 GTSNPN and CDR2 SVGIG (reference sequence). The CDR3 region has the DNA TGTGCCTGGAGTGCAGGTTGGACACCATATCAGGGGGAGCTGTTTTTT. The encoded protein is CAWSAGWTPYQGELFF.

The chain couples TRBV27 to TRBJ2-1; TRBD2 matches at 7 bases. With V trimmed by 5 bases and J by 3 bases, 7 bases remained unmatched. CDR1 MNHEY and CDR2 SMNVEV come from the germline V gene (reference sequence). This CDR3 region has 15 residues. The CDR3 nucleotides read TGTGCCAGCAGTGTCACAGCGGGGCACTACAATGAGCAGTTCTTC. This codes for CASSVTAGHYNEQFF.

The chain uses TRBV19 and TRBJ2-3, with 9 bases matching TRBD2. With V trimmed by 4 bases and J by 4 bases, 9 bases remained unmatched. The CDR3 extends over 16 amino acids. Germline V gene sequence: CDR1 LNHDA, CDR2 SQIVND (reference sequence). The DNA for the CDR3 is TGTGCCAGTAGTACACTAGCGGGCGGGCCATCAGATACGCAGTATTTT. It translates to CASSTLAGGPSDTQYF.

V gene TRBV7-3 combines with J gene TRBJ2-1; a weak D match, TRBD2 (6 bases). The CDR3 is made up of 15 amino acids. Germline V lookup: CDR1 SGHTA, CDR2 FQGTGA. With 4 bases removed from V and 3 bases from J, the gap between germline ends came to 13 bases. CDR3: CASSSPGLDYNEQFF. The CDR3 nucleotides are TGTGCCAGCAGCTCTCCGGGACTCGACTACAATGAGCAGTTCTTC.

The CDR3 nucleotides read TGTGCCAGCAGTCCACGGGGGGGCTCCGAGCAGTACGTC. Translating gives CASSPRGGSEQYV. The chain uses TRBV6-5 and TRBJ2-7, with TRBD2 matching over 8 bases. Germline CDR1 reads MNHEY; CDR2 reads SVGAGI. V was pared by 5 bases and J by 6 bases, with 6 bases of the junction left unmatched. The CDR3 runs 13 residues.

V usage is TRBV3-1 (or the pseudogene TRBV3-2) and J usage is TRBJ1-2, with 7 bases fitting TRBD1. Germline CDR1 reads LGHDT; CDR2 reads YNNKEL (reference sequence). Trimming cost V 3 bases and J 8 bases; bases outside gene matches: 6. The length of the CDR3 is 13 residues. CDR3 coding DNA: TGTGCCAGCAGCCAGGCAGGGGGTGGAGGCTACACCTTC. This sequence encodes CASSQAGGGGYTF.

The chain joins TRBV12-2 to TRBJ1-1; TRBD1, the table's D call, was not compared with the DNA. TRBV12-2 is shown as a pseudogene. This CDR3 comprises 14 residues. The CDR3 nucleotides read TGTGCAAGTCGGGGGGGACAGTTGAACACTGAAGCTTTCTTT. This codes for CASRGGQLNTEAFF.

This clone was counted a few times. This chain uses TRBV7-9 with TRBJ2-3, with 9 bases lining up with TRBD1. J gave up 0 bases and V 1 base, and 2 bases lay outside the gene matches. The V gene's germline CDR1 is SEHNR and CDR2 FQNEAQ (reference sequence). CDR3 length: 16 amino acids. CDR3 DNA sequence: TGTGCCAGCAGCTTAGACAGGGGGCGCAGCACAGATACGCAGTATTTT. Amino acid sequence: CASSLDRGRSTDTQYF.